This T cell receptor (beta chain) was identified in a study of T cell responses to AZD1222 COVID-19 vaccine. Overall study context: Both about-4-week and about-12-week second-dose recipients were combined. Overall study findings and caveats: CD4 TCRs covered the whole spike, strongest at regions 160-218 and 743-854. Donors were largely white British and mainly female; clonal diversity was possibly underestimated. Increases in Spike-specific TCR breadth and depth were seen after two AZD1222 doses.

The CDR3 spans 15 residues. Germline V gives CDR1 SGHDN, CDR2 FVKESK. V was trimmed by 4 bases and J by 2 bases, leaving 12 bases between them. TCRdb's copy holds only in-frame clones and misses some; the assay was immunoSEQ multiplex PCR. Altogether 90,000 to 140,000 clones are present, 82% being singletons, with the ten largest covering 4.5% to 6%. A note on this clone: Its antigen is unidentified.

The chain uses TRBV14 and TRBJ2-1, with D maybe TRBD1 (6 bases). This clonotype originated in an adult in good health. Sequenced here: peripheral blood, sampled on day 0 of AZD1222 vaccination. The CDR3: CASSPGTYPYNEQFF. The CDR3 DNA reads as TGTGCCAGCAGCCCCGGGACATATCCCTACAATGAGCAGTTCTTC.